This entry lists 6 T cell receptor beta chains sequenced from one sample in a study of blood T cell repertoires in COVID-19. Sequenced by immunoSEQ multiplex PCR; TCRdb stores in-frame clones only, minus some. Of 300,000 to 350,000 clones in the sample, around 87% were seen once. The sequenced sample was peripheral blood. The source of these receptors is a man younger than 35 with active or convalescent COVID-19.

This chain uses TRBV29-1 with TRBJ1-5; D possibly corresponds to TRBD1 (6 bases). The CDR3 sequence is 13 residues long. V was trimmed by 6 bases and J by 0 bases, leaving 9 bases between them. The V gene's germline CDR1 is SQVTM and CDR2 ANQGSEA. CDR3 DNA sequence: TGCAGCGTGTGGACAGATAGCAATCAGCCCCAGCATTTT. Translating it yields CSVWTDSNQPQHF. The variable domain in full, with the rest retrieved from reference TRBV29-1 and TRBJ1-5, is SAVISQKPSRDICQRGTSLTIQCQVDSQVTMMFWYRQQPGQSLTLIATANQGSEATYESGFVIDKFPISRPNLTFSTLTVSNMSPEDSSIYLCSVWTDSNQPQHFGDGTRLSIL.

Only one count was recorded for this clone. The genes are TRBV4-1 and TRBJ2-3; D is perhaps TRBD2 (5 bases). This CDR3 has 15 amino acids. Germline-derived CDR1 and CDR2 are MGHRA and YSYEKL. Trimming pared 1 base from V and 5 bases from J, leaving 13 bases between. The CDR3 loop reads CASSQVLSSLDTQYF. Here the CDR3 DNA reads TGCGCCAGCAGCCAAGTCTTGTCTAGCTTAGATACGCAGTATTTT.

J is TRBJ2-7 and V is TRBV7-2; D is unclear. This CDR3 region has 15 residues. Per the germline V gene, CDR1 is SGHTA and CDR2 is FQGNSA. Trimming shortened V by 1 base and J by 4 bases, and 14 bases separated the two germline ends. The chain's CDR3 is CASSLVFANSYEQYF. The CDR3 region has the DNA TGTGCCAGCAGCTTAGTGTTTGCGAACTCTTACGAGCAGTACTTC.

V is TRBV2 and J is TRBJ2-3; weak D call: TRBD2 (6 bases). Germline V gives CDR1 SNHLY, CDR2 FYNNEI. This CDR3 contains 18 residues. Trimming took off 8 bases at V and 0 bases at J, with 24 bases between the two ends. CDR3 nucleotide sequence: TGTGCCAGCTTCAAATCCCCGGGAGTAGTCTCTAGCACAGATACGCAGTATTTT. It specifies CASFKSPGVVSSTDTQYF.

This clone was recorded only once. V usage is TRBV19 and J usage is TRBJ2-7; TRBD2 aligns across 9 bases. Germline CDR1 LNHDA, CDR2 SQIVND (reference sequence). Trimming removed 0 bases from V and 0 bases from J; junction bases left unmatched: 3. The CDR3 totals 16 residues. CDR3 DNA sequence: TGTGCCAGTAGTATAGACCTAGCGGGACCCTCCTACGAGCAGTACTTC. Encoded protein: CASSIDLAGPSYEQYF.

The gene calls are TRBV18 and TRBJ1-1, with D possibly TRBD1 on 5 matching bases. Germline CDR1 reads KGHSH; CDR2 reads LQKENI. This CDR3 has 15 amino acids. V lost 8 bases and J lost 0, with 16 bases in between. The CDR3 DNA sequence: TGTGCCAGCCACCCGGGGGTCTGGGTGAACACTGAAGCTTTCTTT. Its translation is CASHPGVWVNTEAFF. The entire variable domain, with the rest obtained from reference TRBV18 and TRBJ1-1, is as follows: NAGVMQNPRHLVRRRGQEARLRCSPMKGHSHVYWYRQLPEEGLKFMVYLQKENIIDESGMPKERFSAEFPKEGPSILRIQQVVRGDSAAYFCASHPGVWVNTEAFFGQGTRLTVV.